This T cell receptor beta chain stems from a study of low-dose radiotherapy and immunotherapy resistance in tumors. Across the whole study: Those assigned to Cohort 2 were treated with 1 Gy per fraction every two weeks (13 Gy in total over 26 weeks).

This clonotype has at least ten counts. As for time point: after trial treatment. Treatment noted: LDRT plus nivolumab, ipilimumab, low-dose cyclophosphamide and aspirin (RACIN trial). Both TCRalpha and TCRbeta chains were reverse transcribed with V-gene-specific primers. TCR amplification involved about 18 PCR cycles with a constant-region primer and V-primer adapter. TCRdb reprocessed the reads via MiXCR and lists one record per CDR3 protein. The sample consists of some 57,000 distinct CDR3 sequences, 23% of them appearing once. The CDR3 loop spans 14 amino acids. CDR1 is SGDLS and CDR2 is YYNGEE in the germline V gene. With 3 bases clipped from V and 4 bases from J, the junction kept 1 base outside the gene matches.

The chain links TRBV9 to TRBJ2-2; 9 bases are shared with TRBD2. The receptor was derived from a male donor with prostate cancer. The starting material was PBMCs, obtained after low-dose radiotherapy plus immunotherapy. CDR3 nucleotide sequence: TGTGCCAGCAGCGGTAGCGGGGGCACCGGGGAGCTGTTTTTT. This encodes CASSGSGGTGELFF. Full variable domain (outside the CDR3, taken from reference TRBV9 and TRBJ2-2): DSGVTQTPKHLITATGQRVTLRCSPRSGDLSVYWYQQSLDQGLQFLIQYYNGEERAKGNILERFSAQQFPDLHSELNLSSLELGDSALYFCASSGSGGTGELFFGEGSRLTVL.